The 27 T cell receptor beta chains in this list originate from one sample, sequenced in a study of cytomegalovirus exposure and HLA in healthy donors. TCRdb's copy holds only in-frame clones and misses some; the assay was immunoSEQ multiplex PCR. The sample has approximately 150,000 clones; 80% to 90% are singletons. Material: PBMCs. These receptors were taken from a woman aged 25 to 39 in good health and CMV-seronegative.

The chain links TRBV30 to TRBJ1-3; D is unresolved. The CDR3 has 13 residues. Germline V CDR1 and CDR2: GTSNPN, SVGIG (reference sequence). V was trimmed by 0 bases and J by 1 base, leaving 4 bases between them. The CDR3 reads CAWSVASGNTIYF. DNA for the CDR3: TGTGCCTGGAGTGTGGCATCTGGAAACACCATATATTTT.

The chain is built from TRBV5-1 and TRBJ2-5, with 11 bases matching TRBD2. The CDR3 is 14 amino acids. The trim removed 8 bases at V and 5 bases at J, leaving 8 bases unmatched. Per germline, CDR1 SGHRS and CDR2 YFSETQ. The CDR3 DNA sequence: TGCGCCAGTTGGAGTAGCGGGGGGGCTGAGACCCAGTACTTC. Encoded protein: CASWSSGGAETQYF.

The chain has TRBV5-4 and TRBJ1-2; D unclear. The CDR3 is made up of 15 amino acids. Germline CDR1 is SGHNT and CDR2 is YYREEE (reference sequence). V was trimmed by 4 bases and J by 1 base, leaving 14 bases between them. The CDR3 spells CASSPEAHSNYGYTF. The CDR3 DNA reads as TGTGCCAGCAGCCCGGAGGCCCACAGTAACTATGGCTACACCTTC.

The chain recombines TRBV7-2 with TRBJ1-5, with D hard to call. The CDR3 extends over 17 amino acids. In germline, CDR1 is SGHTA, CDR2 FQGNSA. Between the trimmed V and J ends, which lost 1 base and 4 bases, there was a span of 17 bases. The CDR3 sequence: CASSLVTGVRGNQPQHF. CDR3 nucleotide sequence: TGTGCCAGCAGCTTAGTAACCGGGGTACGGGGTAATCAGCCCCAGCATTTT.

This chain links TRBV5-1 with TRBJ2-2; the match to TRBD1 covers 10 bases. From germline, CDR1 is SGHRS and CDR2 YFSETQ. Trimming at V came to 3 bases and at J to 6 bases, leaving 8 bases not matched to a gene. The CDR3 sequence is 16 residues long. Here the CDR3 DNA reads TGCGCCAGCAGCTCCGGGGACAGGGGAAGAGCCGGGGAGCTGTTTTTT. Protein: CASSSGDRGRAGELFF.

The V gene is TRBV11-3, the J gene TRBJ2-7; D remains ambiguous. Trimming pared 1 base from V and 1 base from J, leaving 5 bases between. CDR1 SGHNT and CDR2 YENEEA come from the germline V gene. CDR3 length: 13 amino acids. CDR3 region: CASSLGASYEQYF. The CDR3 DNA follows: TGTGCCAGCAGCTTAGGAGCGTCCTACGAGCAGTACTTC.

The count of this clone is one. CDR3 DNA sequence: TGTGCCAGCTCACTAGCAATTGTGGGTAGCAATCAGCCCCAGCATTTT. Its protein product is CASSLAIVGSNQPQHF. The chain is built from TRBV18 and TRBJ1-5; no definite D call. The germline V and J ends were trimmed by 4 bases and 0 bases, with 13 bases remaining between them. Germline CDR1 reads KGHSH; CDR2 reads LQKENI. The CDR3 is 16 residues long. The full variable domain, with the rest looked up from reference TRBV18 and TRBJ1-5, is NAGVMQNPRHLVRRRGQEARLRCSPMKGHSHVYWYRQLPEEGLKFMVYLQKENIIDESGMPKERFSAEFPKEGPSILRIQQVVRGDSAAYFCASSLAIVGSNQPQHFGDGTRLSIL.

This chain connects TRBV19 to TRBJ1-3; 7 bases are a match to TRBD1. The V gene end was trimmed by 5 bases and the J gene end by 2 bases; junction bases not matched to a gene: 6. Germline V gene data show CDR1 as LNHDA and CDR2 as SQIVND (reference sequence). The CDR3 spans 15 residues. CDR3 sequence (DNA): TGTGCCAGTAGTGCCAGGGACAGAGCTGGAAACACCATATATTTT. This encodes CASSARDRAGNTIYF.

In DNA, the CDR3 is TGCAGCGTTGAATATGTTGACACTGAAGCTTTCTTT. Amino acid sequence: CSVEYVDTEAFF. The rearrangement links TRBV29-1 to TRBJ1-1; D uncertain. Between the trimmed V and J ends, which lost 2 bases and 3 bases, there was a span of 7 bases. Germline V gene data show CDR1 as SQVTM and CDR2 as ANQGSEA. This CDR3 comprises 12 residues.

The rearrangement uses TRBV6-1 and TRBJ1-4, with TRBD1 as a possible D gene (5 bases). The V gene's germline CDR1 is MNHNS and CDR2 SASEGT. Trimming left V 0 bases short and J 9 bases short, with 11 bases between. The length of the CDR3 is 14 residues. CDR3 in amino acids: CASSEAQGVKKLFF. The CDR3 coding sequence is TGTGCCAGCAGTGAAGCGCAGGGCGTCAAAAAACTGTTTTTT.

The rearrangement uses TRBV5-1 and TRBJ2-5; tentatively, D is TRBD1 (5 bases). The germline CDR1 and CDR2 sequences are SGHRS and YFSETQ. V was trimmed by 4 bases and J by 2 bases, leaving 15 bases between them. The CDR3 totals 15 residues. The CDR3 nucleotides are TGCGCCAGCAGCCCTCTCGACAGCACTCAAGAGACCCAGTACTTC. Translated: CASSPLDSTQETQYF.

The CDR3 reads CSARETAEQFF. The CDR3 bases are TGCAGTGCTAGGGAAACAGCCGAGCAGTTCTTC. The V call is TRBV20-1, the J call TRBJ2-1; D gene unclear. The CDR3 is 11 residues long. CDR1 DFQATT and CDR2 SNEGSKA come from the germline V gene (reference sequence). The ends were cut back, 3 bases at V and 10 bases at J, with 10 bases in the middle.

V usage is TRBV4-3 and J usage is TRBJ1-5, with D perhaps matching TRBD1 (5 bases). The CDR3 is 18 residues long. Germline CDR1 LGHNA, CDR2 YSLEER. With 0 bases removed from V and 0 bases from J, the gap between germline ends came to 15 bases. Here the CDR3 reads CASSQDCKGHHSNQPQHF. For the CDR3, the DNA is TGCGCCAGCAGCCAAGATTGTAAGGGGCATCATAGCAATCAGCCCCAGCATTTT.

This sequence joins TRBV27 and TRBJ2-7, with 14 positions matching TRBD2. The CDR3 runs to 15 residues. The germline V gene encodes CDR1 MNHEY and CDR2 SMNVEV (reference sequence). J lost 1 base, V lost 8 bases, and 4 bases had no gene match. Written as DNA, the CDR3 is TGTGCCAGCCGACTAGCGGGGGGGCCATCCTACGAGCAGTACTTC. Protein sequence: CASRLAGGPSYEQYF.

The chain couples TRBV4-3 to TRBJ2-1, with D possibly TRBD1 on 5 matching bases. The CDR3 extends over 16 amino acids. Germline CDR1 reads LGHNA; CDR2 reads YSLEER. V lost 1 base to trimming and J lost 2 bases, with 12 bases between them. The CDR3 spells CASSQARTGTYNEQFF. CDR3 sequence (DNA): TGCGCCAGCAGCCAAGCCAGAACAGGCACCTACAATGAGCAGTTCTTC.

This chain joins TRBV14 and TRBJ2-3, with no clear D. CDR3 length: 18 amino acids. Germline V gene sequence: CDR1 SGHDN, CDR2 FVKESK. Trimming took off 2 bases at V and 1 base at J, with 19 bases between the two ends. In DNA form, the CDR3 reads TGTGCCAGCAGCCAAAAACCCTCGGTGTTCGGTCGCACAGATACGCAGTATTTT. The encoded protein is CASSQKPSVFGRTDTQYF.

V gene TRBV6-5 combines with J gene TRBJ2-3; no firm D call. The V end was cut by 5 bases, the J end by 4 bases, with 10 bases between. The CDR3 covers 13 residues. The germline gives CDR1 MNHEY, CDR2 SVGAGI. CDR3 amino acids: CASSPLLSDTQYF. Here the CDR3 DNA reads TGTGCCAGCAGTCCCCTATTATCAGATACGCAGTATTTT.

The V and J genes are TRBV2 and TRBJ1-2; no clear D gene. This CDR3 has 16 residues. Per germline, CDR1 SNHLY and CDR2 FYNNEI. Trimming shortened V by 3 bases and J by 4 bases, and 18 bases separated the two germline ends. CDR3 DNA sequence: TGTGCCAGCAGTGATTTTGAACAGAAATCCTCCTATGGCTACACCTTC. This codes for CASSDFEQKSSYGYTF.

This clone was recorded once. The chain couples TRBV6-1 to TRBJ2-1; 8 nucleotides agree with TRBD2. The CDR3 sequence is 15 residues long. With 5 bases clipped from V and 8 bases from J, the junction kept 11 bases outside the gene matches. Germline V gives CDR1 MNHNS, CDR2 SASEGT. This CDR3 is CASSTYRGGRDEQFF. The CDR3 DNA reads as TGTGCCAGCAGTACTTATCGGGGGGGGCGGGATGAGCAGTTCTTC.

V gene TRBV6-1 combines with J gene TRBJ2-3; 10 bases map to TRBD1. V lost 1 base to trimming and J lost 8 bases; unmatched junction nucleotides: 6. CDR3 length: 15 amino acids. Germline CDR1 MNHNS, CDR2 SASEGT. CDR3 residues: CASSEGGQGRFTQYF. Written as DNA, the CDR3 is TGTGCCAGCAGTGAAGGGGGACAGGGGAGGTTTACGCAGTATTTT.

The chain links TRBV4-1 to TRBJ2-1, with TRBD1 as a possible D gene (6 bases). The CDR3 extends over 17 amino acids. V was cut by 0 bases and J by 10 bases, with 22 bases left in between. CDR1 and CDR2 (germline): MGHRA, YSYEKL. This chain's CDR3 is CASSQESGLGGSGEQFF. CDR3 nucleotide sequence: TGCGCCAGCAGCCAAGAATCTGGATTAGGGGGATCGGGGGAGCAGTTCTTC.

This clone occurred once. The chain joins TRBV29-1 to TRBJ1-1; D perhaps matches TRBD1 (6 bases). The CDR3 spans 15 residues. V lost 1 base and J 1 base, leaving 13 bases between the germline ends. Germline V gene data show CDR1 as SQVTM and CDR2 as ANQGSEA. The CDR3 bases are TGCAGCGTTGAAGTAAGCGGACAGCAGAACACTGAAGCTTTCTTT. Its translation is CSVEVSGQQNTEAFF.

This sequence joins TRBV30 and TRBJ2-7, with D perhaps TRBD1 (6 bases). The CDR3 extends over 13 amino acids. Trimming removed 2 bases at V and 9 bases at J, with 17 bases between. Germline V gene lookup returns CDR1 GTSNPN and CDR2 SVGIG (reference sequence). The CDR3 loop is CAWSPQGGRGQYF. The CDR3 DNA is TGTGCCTGGAGTCCCCAGGGTGGCAGGGGGCAGTACTTC.

This chain links TRBV5-1 with TRBJ1-1; D is perhaps TRBD1 (5 bases). V lost 0 bases and J lost 1, with 10 bases in between. The CDR3 contains 15 residues. Germline assignment: CDR1 SGHRS and CDR2 YFSETQ. For the CDR3, the DNA is TGCGCCAGCAGCTTGGACTTAACAGGGAACACTGAAGCTTTCTTT. This sequence encodes CASSLDLTGNTEAFF.

The rearrangement uses TRBV7-6 and TRBJ2-3; D perhaps matches TRBD2 (6 bases). Trimming cost V 3 bases and J 5 bases, with 15 bases left between them. Germline values: CDR1 SGHVS, CDR2 FNYEAQ. The CDR3 is made up of 15 amino acids. CDR3 loop: CASSLGGDRVDTQYF. In nucleotides, the CDR3 is TGTGCCAGCAGCTTGGGCGGGGATAGGGTAGATACGCAGTATTTT.

The rearrangement links TRBV5-1 to TRBJ2-1; 11 bases fit TRBD2. This CDR3 spans 17 amino acids. The J segment lost 7 bases and the V segment lost 0 bases, leaving 9 bases of the junction unmatched. Germline V gene data show CDR1 as SGHRS and CDR2 as YFSETQ. The CDR3 sequence: CASSLGNSGGAMNEQFF. CDR3 sequence (DNA): TGCGCCAGCAGCTTGGGTAATAGCGGGGGGGCCATGAATGAGCAGTTCTTC.

This chain uses TRBV7-2 with TRBJ1-5; tentatively, D is TRBD1 (5 bases). Germline values: CDR1 SGHTA, CDR2 FQGNSA. The CDR3 is 16 residues long. V dropped 3 bases and J dropped 2 bases, with 14 bases sitting between them. Here the CDR3 DNA reads TGTGCCAGCAGCTTGGGAGGGGCCGCAGGCAATCAGCCCCAGCATTTT. Its protein is CASSLGGAAGNQPQHF.